The 5 T cell receptor beta chains below were found in one sample sequenced in a study of shared clonotypes between healthy human individuals. Assay: immunoSEQ multiplex PCR; the TCRdb copy retains only in-frame clones and omits some. The table shows a few million clones, with approximately 92% occurring only once. The material sequenced was naive CD4+ T cells sorted from blood. As for subset: CD45RA+ positively selected. Every receptor here comes from a man between 18 and 35 years old in good health.

CDR3 sequence (DNA): TGCGCCAGCAGCCAACCCGGAGCGGTCCCCGAACAAGAGACCCAGTACTTC. It is translated as CASSQPGAVPEQETQYF. The chain joins TRBV4-1 to TRBJ2-5; D perhaps matches TRBD2 (5 bases). The germline CDR1 and CDR2 sequences are MGHRA and YSYEKL. V dropped 2 bases and J dropped 2 bases, with 18 bases sitting between them. The CDR3 contains 17 residues.

The chain carries TRBV18 and TRBJ2-1, with 8 bases aligning to TRBD2. The trim removed 6 bases at V and 5 bases at J, leaving 9 bases unmatched. The CDR3 has 15 amino acids. Per germline, CDR1 KGHSH and CDR2 LQKENI. The CDR3 DNA follows: TGTGCCAGCTCGCGATCGGGGGGGCCTAACAATGAGCAGTTCTTC. Translating gives CASSRSGGPNNEQFF.

The gene calls are TRBV5-8 and TRBJ1-1; TRBD1 matches 12 bases. V lost 4 bases to trimming and J lost 0 bases; unmatched junction nucleotides: 16. The CDR3 is 20 residues long. The V gene's germline CDR1 is SGHTS and CDR2 YDEGEE. The CDR3 loop reads CASSPEGQGALWTLNTEAFF. For the CDR3, the DNA is TGTGCCAGCAGCCCGGAGGGACAGGGGGCGCTTTGGACATTGAACACTGAAGCTTTCTTT.

J is TRBJ1-2 and V is TRBV6-6; maybe TRBD1 (5 bases). V was pared by 2 bases and J by 4 bases, with 11 bases between. CDR3 length: 14 residues. Germline CDR1 and CDR2: MNHNY and SVGAGI (reference sequence). CDR3 amino acids: CASSYDGAGYGYTF. CDR3 DNA sequence: TGTGCCAGCAGTTACGACGGGGCAGGCTATGGCTACACCTTC.

J is TRBJ1-1 and V is TRBV5-1, with TRBD1 identical over 8 bases. Germline V gene sequence: CDR1 SGHRS, CDR2 YFSETQ. The V segment lost 6 bases and the J segment 1 base; nucleotides outside the gene matches: 17. The CDR3 is made up of 18 amino acids. The CDR3 sequence is CASKPRAQGEVGNTEAFF. The CDR3 DNA follows: TGCGCCAGCAAACCCAGGGCACAGGGGGAAGTTGGGAACACTGAAGCTTTCTTT.